The 23 T cell receptor beta chains reported below all come from one sample, sequenced in a study of T-cell reconstitution after alpha-beta-depleted transplantation in children. Unique molecular identifiers were built into the TCRbeta library. TCRdb reprocessed the PCR reads with MiXCR, giving one entry per CDR3 protein. The sample holds roughly 420,000 distinct CDR3 sequences, about 16% seen once. Sequencing was performed on PBMCs, mostly from graft donor cells, taken 360 days after TCRalphabeta/CD19-depleted stem cell transplant. The source of these receptors is a boy in the first two years of life who had a stem cell transplant for Wiskott-Aldrich syndrome, so the T cells may come from the graft donor.

This clonotype was picked up a small number of times. The chain couples TRBV5-1 to TRBJ1-2; 7 nucleotides align to TRBD1. The germline CDR1 and CDR2 sequences are SGHRS and YFSETQ. The J segment lost 2 bases and the V segment lost 2 bases, leaving 9 bases of the junction unmatched. This CDR3 is built from 16 residues. The CDR3 bases are TGCGCCAGCAGCTTTTGGCGGGACAGTTTAAACTATGGCTACACCTTC. This encodes CASSFWRDSLNYGYTF.

This clonotype has only a few counts. This chain links TRBV12-3 or TRBV12-4 with TRBJ2-3; 9 nucleotides match TRBD2. Trimming removed 5 bases from V and 7 bases from J; junction bases left unmatched: 16. The CDR3 has 17 residues. CDR3 in amino acids: CASSPYPLAGDLNTQYF. CDR3 DNA sequence: TGTGCCAGCAGTCCTTATCCCTTAGCGGGAGACCTAAATACGCAGTATTTT.

The chain has TRBV7-2 and TRBJ2-7; possibly TRBD2 for D (6 bases). CDR1 is SGHTA and CDR2 is FQGNSA in the germline V gene. V dropped 0 bases and J dropped 3 bases, with 9 bases sitting between them. The CDR3 extends over 14 amino acids. The CDR3 nucleotides are TGTGCCAGCAGCTTAGCGGGGAGGCTCTACGAGCAGTACTTC. Encoded protein: CASSLAGRLYEQYF.

This clonotype was counted only a few times. The V gene is TRBV7-8, the J gene TRBJ1-4; D not resolved. The CDR3 extends over 14 amino acids. Trimming took off 1 base at V and 7 bases at J, with 10 bases between the two ends. The germline gives CDR1 SGHVS, CDR2 FQNEAQ. The CDR3 reads CASSLVTEGEKLFF. CDR3 DNA: TGTGCCAGCAGCTTAGTTACAGAAGGTGAAAAACTGTTTTTT.

The chain joins TRBV4-2 to TRBJ2-5, with 7 positions matching TRBD2. The CDR3 is 14 amino acids. Germline loops: CDR1 LGHNA, CDR2 YNFKEQ. V lost 0 bases, J lost 4 bases, and 2 bases stayed unmatched. The CDR3 spells CASSQDGGVETQYF. CDR3 nucleotides: TGTGCCAGCAGCCAAGATGGGGGGGTAGAGACCCAGTACTTC.

V and J are TRBV12-3 or TRBV12-4 and TRBJ2-7; no firm D call. V was clipped by 6 bases and J by 5 bases, with 11 bases between them. There are 12 residues in the CDR3. The CDR3: CASSHRRHEQYF. The DNA for the CDR3 is TGTGCCAGCAGCCATCGGCGCCACGAGCAGTACTTC.

This clonotype has only a few counts. The chain uses TRBV20-1 and TRBJ2-7; 9 bases are shared with TRBD1. Germline V gene data show CDR1 as DFQATT and CDR2 as SNEGSKA (reference sequence). Germline trimming cut 1 base from V and 5 bases from J; bases unmatched to any gene: 3. CDR3 length: 13 amino acids. The CDR3 spells CSARGDRVDEQYF. The DNA of the CDR3 is TGCAGTGCTAGAGGGGACAGGGTAGACGAGCAGTACTTC.

This clonotype was seen a few times. The CDR3 region has the DNA TGTGCCAGCAGCGGGGCGGCTCCGATCAATGAGCAGTTCTTC. Amino acid sequence: CASSGAAPINEQFF. The chain has TRBV6-1 and TRBJ2-1; D possibly uses TRBD1 or TRBD2 (5 bases each). The length of the CDR3 is 14 residues. V shed 6 bases and J shed 6 bases, with 15 bases lying between them. Germline values: CDR1 MNHNS, CDR2 SASEGT.

This clonotype was detected a few times. This chain links TRBV11-3 with TRBJ2-7, with D tentatively TRBD1 or TRBD2 (6 bases each). Germline V CDR1 and CDR2: SGHNT, YENEEA. The CDR3 length is 16 residues. V dropped 4 bases and J dropped 3 bases, with 19 bases sitting between them. The CDR3 coding sequence is TGTGCCAGCAGCTGGAGGGGGGCCATGAATTACTACGAGCAGTACTTC. Its protein product is CASSWRGAMNYYEQYF.

For the CDR3, the DNA is TGTGCCAGCAGCTTAGGGTCGACAGGGGTGACTACTGAAGCTTTCTTT. It specifies CASSLGSTGVTTEAFF. The chain combines TRBV7-9 with TRBJ1-1, with TRBD1 matching over 8 bases. The CDR3 consists of 16 residues. V was pared by 1 base and J by 5 bases, with 9 bases of the junction left unmatched. The germline V gene encodes CDR1 SEHNR and CDR2 FQNEAQ (reference sequence).

This clonotype has a handful of counts. This chain uses TRBV11-2 with TRBJ1-2; D not resolved. There are 17 residues in the CDR3. CDR1 and CDR2 from the germline V gene are SGHAT and FQNNGV. V lost 6 bases and J lost 2, with 22 bases in between. The CDR3 coding sequence is TGTGCCAGCAGAAGGCCTTATACGGGGTCCCCAAACTATGGCTACACCTTC. This gives the protein CASRRPYTGSPNYGYTF.

The chain has TRBV20-1 and TRBJ2-2; 11 bases match TRBD2. CDR1 is DFQATT, CDR2 SNEGSKA, per germline (reference sequence). The J segment lost 1 base and the V segment lost 2 bases, leaving 6 bases of the junction unmatched. The CDR3 is 17 amino acids. In DNA, the CDR3 is TGCAGTGCTAGACCGTATCTAGCGGGGGGGAACACCGGGGAGCTGTTTTTT. Translation gives CSARPYLAGGNTGELFF.

V and J are TRBV20-1 and TRBJ2-4; perhaps D is TRBD1 or TRBD2 (5 bases each). The CDR3 totals 11 residues. Trimming pared 6 bases from V and 6 bases from J, leaving 9 bases between. Germline values: CDR1 DFQATT, CDR2 SNEGSKA (reference sequence). The CDR3: CSATGRNIQYF. The CDR3 DNA sequence: TGCAGTGCAACGGGACGAAACATTCAGTACTTC.

This clonotype turned up a few times. This chain connects TRBV11-2 to TRBJ2-1, with D perhaps matching TRBD2 (5 bases). V was shortened by 0 bases and J by 1 base, with 22 bases between the two germline ends. Germline V gene data show CDR1 as SGHAT and CDR2 as FQNNGV. This CDR3 has 20 residues. The CDR3 is CASSLDSRVLSGNSYNEQFF. The CDR3 nucleotides are TGTGCCAGCAGCTTAGACTCCCGAGTTTTAAGCGGAAATTCCTACAATGAGCAGTTCTTC.

The V gene is TRBV18, the J gene TRBJ2-3; D is unresolved. The V gene lost 2 bases and the J gene lost 0 bases, with 9 bases spanning the gap. In germline, CDR1 is KGHSH, CDR2 LQKENI. The CDR3 runs to 15 residues. The CDR3 spells CASSPTPASTDTQYF. CDR3 nucleotides: TGTGCCAGCTCACCAACGCCGGCTAGCACAGATACGCAGTATTTT.

This clonotype was detected a few times. In DNA form, the CDR3 reads TGCGCCAGCAGCCAACGGCCCGTTAGCGGGTGGTCTTACAATGAGCAGTTCTTC. Amino acid sequence: CASSQRPVSGWSYNEQFF. The chain links TRBV4-3 to TRBJ2-1; 7 bases align to TRBD2. J lost 4 bases, V lost 2 bases, and 14 bases had no gene match. CDR1 and CDR2 (germline): LGHNA, YSLEER. The CDR3 has 18 amino acids.

This clonotype was picked up a small number of times. The V call is TRBV5-1, the J call TRBJ2-2; the match to TRBD2 covers 8 bases. V dropped 4 bases and J dropped 4; count of bases not matched to a gene: 3. This CDR3 spans 14 amino acids. Germline lookup yields CDR1 SGHRS and CDR2 YFSETQ. The CDR3, as DNA: TGCGCCAGCAGCGGTCTAGCGGGCACCGGGGAGCTGTTTTTT. This codes for CASSGLAGTGELFF.

This clonotype appeared a few times. The chain recombines TRBV5-1 with TRBJ2-1, with 11 bases lining up with TRBD2. V was pared by 9 bases and J by 7 bases, with 12 bases of the junction left unmatched. Germline CDR1 and CDR2: SGHRS and YFSETQ. This CDR3 is 15 amino acids long. CDR3 in DNA: TGCGCCACCCGGGTAACTAGCGGGAGTTGGAATGAGCAGTTCTTC. Its protein product is CATRVTSGSWNEQFF.

This clonotype was detected only once. The chain recombines TRBV29-1 with TRBJ2-5, with 8 bases lining up with TRBD1. V gave up 6 bases and J gave up 5 bases; unmatched junction bases: 5. The CDR3 spans 12 residues. The germline V gene encodes CDR1 SQVTM and CDR2 ANQGSEA. Here the CDR3 reads CSVGQGMETQYF. Here the CDR3 DNA reads TGCAGCGTCGGACAGGGTATGGAGACCCAGTACTTC.

Points on this clonotype: Just one base apart from a much larger clone, this may be a read error. This rearrangement joins TRBV5-1 to TRBJ2-1; D not resolved. CDR3 length equals 13 residues. Deletions cut 0 bases from V and 5 bases from J, with 6 bases between. Germline assignment: CDR1 SGHRS and CDR2 YFSETQ. CDR3 sequence reads: CASSLGPDNEQFF. CDR3 sequence (DNA): TGCGCCAGCAGCTTGGGGCCAGACAATGAGCAGTTCTTC.

J is TRBJ2-1 and V is TRBV14; D might be TRBD1 (6 bases). This CDR3 comprises 16 residues. V was trimmed by 0 bases and J by 7 bases, leaving 16 bases between them. Germline CDR1 and CDR2: SGHDN and FVKESK. Written as DNA, the CDR3 is TGTGCCAGCAGCCAAGAGGGGACACCTATACGGAATGAGCAGTTCTTC. Translation: CASSQEGTPIRNEQFF.

The chain has TRBV6-5 and TRBJ2-3; D is uncertain. The CDR3 has 14 amino acids. Trimming pared 4 bases from V and 4 bases from J, leaving 12 bases between. Germline lookup yields CDR1 MNHEY and CDR2 SVGAGI. The CDR3 DNA sequence: TGTGCCAGCAGTTTCTTTGGAATAGCAGATACGCAGTATTTT. This encodes CASSFFGIADTQYF.

The chain joins TRBV7-9 to TRBJ2-1; D remains unclear. This CDR3 comprises 11 residues. V dropped 5 bases and J dropped 8 bases, with 7 bases sitting between them. Germline loops: CDR1 SEHNR, CDR2 FQNEAQ (reference sequence). CDR3 sequence (DNA): TGTGCCAGCAGCCCCACTCATGAGCAGTTCTTC. It specifies CASSPTHEQFF.